This note documents a single TCR beta chain sequence. What it binds is not known. This specimen comes from a study of cytotoxic CD8 clonotypes in ibrutinib-treated CLL. Across the whole study: The study recorded mean values of around 250,000 productive templates and under 100,000 productive rearrangements per sample. Study-wide results and caveats: Against age-matched healthy donors, baseline clonality ran higher and tracked circulating CD8+ T-cell counts.

Assay: immunoSEQ multiplex PCR; the TCRdb copy retains only in-frame clones and omits some. The sample holds around 150,000 clones, nearly 90% seen once. In germline, CDR1 is SGHRS, CDR2 YFSETQ. The germline V and J ends were trimmed by 1 base and 1 base, with 17 bases remaining between them. This CDR3 has 17 residues. This rearrangement joins TRBV5-1 to TRBJ1-1; D gene ambiguous. This sample comprised PBMCs, obtained at disease progression, from a patient treated with ibrutinib. This clonotype was sampled from a human donor with chronic lymphocytic leukemia. In DNA form, the CDR3 reads TGCGCCAGCAGCTTGCCCTTCGAAGTAGGCAAGAACACTGAAGCTTTCTTT. This sequence encodes CASSLPFEVGKNTEAFF.